A single sample gave rise to the 28 T cell receptor beta chains below, sequenced in a study of cytomegalovirus exposure and HLA in healthy donors. Profiled with immunoSEQ multiplex PCR; TCRdb holds only in-frame clones, not every one. The table includes some 170,000 clones, roughly 91% detected once. Specimen: PBMCs. The source of these receptors is a woman in her late teens or twenties in good health and CMV-seropositive.

V usage is TRBV11-2 and J usage is TRBJ2-7, with 14 bases fitting TRBD2. The V and J ends lost 5 bases and 6 bases, in that order; junction bases with no gene match: 12. This CDR3 contains 17 residues. Germline V gene data show CDR1 as SGHAT and CDR2 as FQNNGV. The CDR3 loop reads CASSQGTSGSIPSEQYF. The CDR3 DNA sequence: TGTGCCAGCAGCCAAGGGACTAGCGGGAGTATCCCCTCCGAGCAGTACTTC.

The genes are TRBV9 and TRBJ2-5; TRBD2 is a possible D gene (5 bases). CDR3 length: 14 amino acids. Trimming pared 0 bases from V and 7 bases from J, leaving 13 bases between. Germline assignment: CDR1 SGDLS and CDR2 YYNGEE. The DNA for the CDR3 is TGTGCCAGCAGCGTAGATAATAGCCGGGGGACCCAGTACTTC. It encodes CASSVDNSRGTQYF.

The chain combines TRBV5-6 with TRBJ1-4; D perhaps matches TRBD1 (5 bases). Germline V gene data show CDR1 as SGHDT and CDR2 as YYEEEE. Trimming pared 2 bases from V and 3 bases from J, leaving 5 bases between. This CDR3 comprises 13 residues. CDR3: CASSLGANEKLFF. The CDR3 DNA is TGTGCCAGCAGCTTAGGGGCTAATGAAAAACTGTTTTTT.

This rearrangement joins TRBV7-2 to TRBJ2-7, with 8 nucleotides matching TRBD1. The CDR3 is 14 residues long. The germline V gene has CDR1 SGHTA and CDR2 FQGNSA. Germline trimming cut 4 bases from V and 2 bases from J; bases unmatched to any gene: 4. In DNA form, the CDR3 reads TGTGCCAGCAGCTCCGGGACAGGAACCTACGAGCAGTACTTC. It yields the protein CASSSGTGTYEQYF.

V and J are TRBV2 and TRBJ2-7; D perhaps matches TRBD2 (6 bases). The CDR3 contains 17 residues. Germline CDR1 SNHLY, CDR2 FYNNEI. V lost 0 bases, J lost 0 bases, and 15 bases lay in between. CDR3 loop: CASSEARRSGRSYEQYF. The CDR3 DNA follows: TGTGCCAGCAGTGAAGCGCGGCGTAGCGGACGCTCCTACGAGCAGTACTTC.

In this sample, this clone turned up a few times. This chain joins TRBV4-1 and TRBJ1-3; 9 bases agree with TRBD1. V was clipped by 1 base and J by 4 bases; unmatched bases: 2. The CDR3 loop spans 15 amino acids. Germline V CDR1 and CDR2: MGHRA, YSYEKL. CDR3 amino acids: CASSQVGTGGNTIYF. CDR3 DNA sequence: TGCGCCAGCAGCCAAGTAGGGACAGGGGGAAACACCATATATTTT.

The V and J genes are TRBV19 and TRBJ2-4, with 10 bases lining up with TRBD2. CDR3 length: 16 amino acids. V shed 1 base, J shed 7 bases, and the junction held 7 bases outside the gene matches. Germline CDR1 LNHDA, CDR2 SQIVND (reference sequence). The CDR3 sequence is CASSIVRTSGENIQYF. The DNA of the CDR3 is TGTGCCAGTAGTATAGTCCGGACTAGCGGAGAGAACATTCAGTACTTC.

The gene calls are TRBV6-6 and TRBJ2-7; D is uncertain. CDR3 size: 14 residues. V was clipped by 6 bases and J by 0 bases, with 12 bases between them. In germline, CDR1 is MNHNY, CDR2 SVGAGI (reference sequence). The CDR3 loop reads CASRDQGGSYEQYF. The CDR3 DNA follows: TGTGCCAGCAGAGACCAAGGCGGCTCCTACGAGCAGTACTTC.

This clone was observed a single time. CDR3 DNA: TGCGCCAGCAGTAGCGGGAGGGAATCCTACAATGAGCAGTTCTTC. It translates to CASSSGRESYNEQFF. The gene calls are TRBV10-2 and TRBJ2-1; 10 nucleotides agree with TRBD2. The CDR3 runs to 15 residues. The germline gives CDR1 WSHSY, CDR2 SAAADI. V lost 5 bases, J lost 1 base, and 2 bases stayed unmatched.

The chain joins TRBV9 to TRBJ2-7; 13 nucleotides align to TRBD2. V shed 3 bases, J shed 11 bases, and the junction held 8 bases outside the gene matches. This CDR3 spans 14 amino acids. Germline CDR1 and CDR2: SGDLS and YYNGEE. For the CDR3, the DNA is TGTGCCAGCAGCGCCGGGACTAGCGGGAATAAGAAGTACTTC. It specifies CASSAGTSGNKKYF.

V usage is TRBV5-1 and J usage is TRBJ1-1; D is perhaps TRBD1 (6 bases). The germline V and J ends were trimmed by 4 bases and 0 bases, with 13 bases remaining between them. CDR1 SGHRS and CDR2 YFSETQ come from the germline V gene. The CDR3 consists of 15 residues. CDR3 coding DNA: TGCGCCAGCAGCGGAGGACAGAGGTTGAACACTGAAGCTTTCTTT. It yields the protein CASSGGQRLNTEAFF.

Only a few counts were recorded for this clone. The chain recombines TRBV11-2 with TRBJ1-2; D perhaps matches TRBD1 (5 bases). The CDR3 sequence is 14 residues long. The V end was cut by 1 base, the J end by 1 base, with 7 bases between. CDR1 is SGHAT and CDR2 is FQNNGV in the germline V gene. CDR3 sequence reads: CASSLGDFNYGYTF. CDR3 DNA: TGTGCCAGCAGCTTAGGGGACTTTAACTATGGCTACACCTTC.

This clone was counted many times. The chain employs TRBV11-1 and TRBJ1-2, with D unclear. The V gene lost 2 bases and the J gene lost 2 bases, with 6 bases spanning the gap. Germline V gene data show CDR1 as SGHAT and CDR2 as FQDESV (reference sequence). CDR3 length: 13 amino acids. The CDR3 nucleotides read TGTGCCAGCAGCTTAATCCGGAACTATGGCTACACCTTC. It yields the protein CASSLIRNYGYTF.

The chain is built from TRBV19 and TRBJ1-1; the D gene is possibly TRBD1 (5 bases). This CDR3 is 18 amino acids long. The V gene lost 4 bases and the J gene lost 0 bases, with 21 bases spanning the gap. Germline V CDR1 and CDR2: LNHDA, SQIVND (reference sequence). The CDR3 here is CASSRGVTRYRMNTEAFF. The CDR3 nucleotides are TGTGCCAGTAGTAGGGGGGTCACAAGATATAGAATGAACACTGAAGCTTTCTTT.

The CDR3 region is CASSQAIQGWAYEQYF. Here the CDR3 DNA reads TGTGCCAGCAGCCAAGCAATACAGGGCTGGGCCTACGAGCAGTACTTC. V usage is TRBV4-2 and J usage is TRBJ2-7, with a weak D call TRBD1 (6 bases). Germline CDR1 is LGHNA and CDR2 is YNFKEQ. Deletions cut 1 base from V and 2 bases from J, with 15 bases between. CDR3 length: 16 residues.

This sequence joins TRBV27 and TRBJ2-1; TRBD2 agrees at 9 bases. The CDR3 sequence is 17 residues long. The germline CDR1 and CDR2 sequences are MNHEY and SMNVEV (reference sequence). V lost 4 bases, J lost 8 bases, and 15 bases stayed unmatched. The CDR3 loop reads CASSSQLAGRLIHEQFF. As DNA, the CDR3 is TGTGCCAGCAGTTCCCAGCTAGCGGGAAGGTTGATCCATGAGCAGTTCTTC.

This clone appeared once. The chain is built from TRBV28 and TRBJ1-5; D is possibly TRBD1 (5 bases). Germline V CDR1 and CDR2: MDHEN, SYDVKM. The CDR3 extends over 15 amino acids. V lost 3 bases and J 3 bases, leaving 12 bases between the germline ends. CDR3 sequence: CASSFFAGNNQPQHF. CDR3 nucleotide sequence: TGTGCCAGCAGTTTTTTTGCAGGGAACAATCAGCCCCAGCATTTT. Using reference TRBV28 and TRBJ1-5 for the parts outside the CDR3, the full variable domain is DVKVTQSSRYLVKRTGEKVFLECVQDMDHENMFWYRQDPGLGLRLIYFSYDVKMKEKGDIPEGYSVSREKKERFSLILESASTNQTSMYLCASSFFAGNNQPQHFGDGTRLSIL.

This chain links TRBV20-1 with TRBJ2-7; D not resolved. The V gene lost 4 bases and the J gene lost 0 bases, with 4 bases spanning the gap. Germline values: CDR1 DFQATT, CDR2 SNEGSKA (reference sequence). The CDR3 contains 11 residues. The CDR3: CSATGSYEQYF. The DNA of the CDR3 is TGCAGTGCTACAGGCTCCTACGAGCAGTACTTC.

The chain carries TRBV7-6 and TRBJ1-2, with 9 nucleotides matching TRBD1. The CDR3 totals 13 residues. Germline V gives CDR1 SGHVS, CDR2 FNYEAQ. V was clipped by 4 bases and J by 6 bases; unmatched bases: 3. The CDR3, as DNA: TGTGCCAGCAGCTCAACAGGGGGCAATGGCTACACCTTC. Translation gives CASSSTGGNGYTF.

The V and J genes are TRBV5-1 and TRBJ2-1, with TRBD2 matching over 14 bases. CDR1 and CDR2 from the germline V gene are SGHRS and YFSETQ. The CDR3 length is 18 residues. The J segment lost 7 bases and the V segment lost 3 bases, leaving 12 bases of the junction unmatched. CDR3 residues: CASSSLRTSGRSGNEQFF. In DNA form, the CDR3 reads TGCGCCAGCAGCTCGCTTCGGACTAGCGGGAGGTCGGGGAATGAGCAGTTCTTC.

The chain links TRBV28 to TRBJ1-2; D may be TRBD1 (6 bases). Germline lookup yields CDR1 MDHEN and CDR2 SYDVKM. Trimming removed 5 bases at V and 3 bases at J, with 16 bases between. This CDR3 is built from 15 residues. CDR3 sequence reads: CASSQGGHRDYGYTF. CDR3 nucleotides: TGTGCCAGCAGTCAAGGGGGACACCGAGACTATGGCTACACCTTC.

This clone has a single count. The rearrangement links TRBV7-2 to TRBJ2-7; a possible D gene is TRBD2 (6 bases). Germline loops: CDR1 SGHTA, CDR2 FQGNSA. The CDR3 runs to 15 residues. Trimming took 1 base from V and 4 from J, leaving 14 bases between them. The chain's CDR3 is CASSLDVTSVYEQYF. CDR3 DNA sequence: TGTGCCAGCAGCTTAGATGTGACTAGTGTGTACGAGCAGTACTTC.

This clone appeared a single time. The genes are TRBV6-6 and TRBJ1-2, with D perhaps TRBD1 (6 bases). Trimming took off 8 bases at V and 4 bases at J, with 17 bases between the two ends. The CDR3 spans 14 residues. Germline lookup yields CDR1 MNHNY and CDR2 SVGAGI (reference sequence). For the CDR3, the DNA is TGTGCCAGCGGAATCTCAGGGGTGGGCTATGGCTACACCTTC. Protein product: CASGISGVGYGYTF.

This chain's CDR3 is CATPATTGTEAYEQYF. The CDR3, as DNA: TGCGCCACCCCCGCAACGACAGGCACGGAAGCCTACGAGCAGTACTTC. This chain links TRBV10-1 with TRBJ2-7; D is perhaps TRBD1 (6 bases). The germline V gene has CDR1 WNHNN and CDR2 SYGVQD (reference sequence). The CDR3 is 16 amino acids. V lost 10 bases to trimming and J lost 2 bases, with 24 bases between them.

The CDR3 protein is CAWRGDSLQETQYF. The CDR3 bases are TGTGCCTGGAGAGGGGACAGCCTCCAAGAGACCCAGTACTTC. V and J are TRBV30 and TRBJ2-5; TRBD1 agrees at 7 bases. The germline gives CDR1 GTSNPN, CDR2 SVGIG (reference sequence). Losses at the gene ends were 3 bases for V and 1 base for J; bases not matched to a gene: 5. The CDR3 runs 14 residues.

This chain joins TRBV15 and TRBJ2-1; D uncertain. CDR1 and CDR2 (germline): LNHNV, YYDKDF (reference sequence). V lost 1 base and J lost 6, with 10 bases in between. The CDR3 is 14 amino acids. Here the CDR3 reads CATSRADFSNEQFF. CDR3 nucleotides: TGTGCCACCAGCAGAGCCGACTTCAGCAATGAGCAGTTCTTC.

The chain employs TRBV2 and TRBJ1-1; D remains unclear. Trimming took off 4 bases at V and 0 bases at J, with 6 bases between the two ends. The CDR3 extends over 13 amino acids. In germline, CDR1 is SNHLY, CDR2 FYNNEI. As DNA, the CDR3 is TGTGCCAGCAGTGGCGGGGTGAACACTGAAGCTTTCTTT. Residues: CASSGGVNTEAFF.

The rearrangement uses TRBV27 and TRBJ1-1; 7 bases fit TRBD1. From germline, CDR1 is MNHEY and CDR2 SMNVEV (reference sequence). V lost 2 bases and J lost 0; bases outside the gene matches: 3. The CDR3 sequence is 15 residues long. CDR3 in DNA: TGTGCCAGCAGTTTAAGGGGGCCTCTGAACACTGAAGCTTTCTTT. It translates to CASSLRGPLNTEAFF.